The 27 T cell receptor beta chains below were found in one sample sequenced in a study of T cell responses to AZD1222 COVID-19 vaccine (dated by TCRdb to about 2021). The library came from the immunoSEQ multiplex PCR assay. The immuneACCESS repertoire file appears here via TCRdb, limited to in-frame rearrangements. These files lack a portion of the clones; in checked studies, under half of the deficit traces to unresolved V genes, and the cause of the others is not known. In all, the sample holds some 140,000 clones, and approximately 90% of those were seen once. Clones ranked in the top ten supply about 5.5% of the sample. The time point tag for this specimen amounts to: baseline before first vaccination. Sequencing used peripheral blood, obtained on day 0 of AZD1222 vaccination. These receptors were taken from an adult in good health.

The chain recombines TRBV7-9 with TRBJ2-4; D is unresolved. V was clipped by 6 bases and J by 5 bases, with 14 bases between them. The length of the CDR3 is 14 residues. Germline assignment: CDR1 SEHNR and CDR2 FQNEAQ (reference sequence). The CDR3 DNA reads as TGTGCCAGCAGACCTTGGACGGTGGAAAACATTCAGTACTTC. This codes for CASRPWTVENIQYF. Full variable domain (remainder filled in from reference TRBV7-9 and TRBJ2-4): DTGVSQNPRHKITKRGQNVTFRCDPISEHNRLYWYRQTLGQGPEFLTYFQNEAQLEKSRLLSDRFSAERPKGSFSTLEIQRTEQGDSAMYLCASRPWTVENIQYFGAGTRLSVL.

Here the CDR3 DNA reads TGTGCCAGCAGCGTTTACCGGGACGACCGACCCTACCCCGGGGAGCTGTTTTTT. Protein product: CASSVYRDDRPYPGELFF. The rearrangement uses TRBV9 and TRBJ2-2; the D gene could be TRBD1 or TRBD2 (5 bases each). The germline V gene encodes CDR1 SGDLS and CDR2 YYNGEE. The CDR3 has 18 residues. With 2 bases removed from V and 6 bases from J, the gap between germline ends came to 23 bases.

The rearrangement joins TRBV7-2 to TRBJ2-1; D not resolved. V was trimmed by 2 bases and J by 5 bases, leaving 16 bases between them. Germline V lookup: CDR1 SGHTA, CDR2 FQGNSA. The CDR3 is 16 residues long. CDR3 amino acids: CASSLRAAPPNNEQFF. DNA for the CDR3: TGTGCCAGCAGCTTACGGGCGGCCCCGCCAAACAATGAGCAGTTCTTC.

The chain carries TRBV28 and TRBJ2-7; TRBD2 matches at 8 bases. With V trimmed by 0 bases and J by 6 bases, 1 base remained unmatched. The V gene's germline CDR1 is MDHEN and CDR2 SYDVKM. This CDR3 has 13 amino acids. The CDR3 nucleotides read TGTGCCAGCAGTTTATGGGGGACTAGCGAGCAGTACTTC. Protein product: CASSLWGTSEQYF. The full variable domain, in which reference TRBV28 and TRBJ2-7 provide the parts outside the CDR3, is DVKVTQSSRYLVKRTGEKVFLECVQDMDHENMFWYRQDPGLGLRLIYFSYDVKMKEKGDIPEGYSVSREKKERFSLILESASTNQTSMYLCASSLWGTSEQYFGPGTRLTVT.

The V call is TRBV28, the J call TRBJ1-2; 9 positions agree with TRBD1. This CDR3 has 15 amino acids. Germline CDR1 is MDHEN and CDR2 is SYDVKM. The V and J ends lost 5 bases and 6 bases, in that order; junction bases with no gene match: 10. The CDR3 DNA sequence: TGTGCCAGCAGTCTACCCCTAGGGACAGGGAATGGCTACACCTTC. Protein sequence: CASSLPLGTGNGYTF.

The chain employs TRBV19 and TRBJ2-2, with a tentative D call TRBD1 (5 bases). Germline V gene data show CDR1 as LNHDA and CDR2 as SQIVND (reference sequence). The V end lost 10 bases, the J end lost 2 bases, and 8 bases lay between the germline ends. CDR3 size: 12 residues. The CDR3 reads CATGKNTGELFF. The CDR3 DNA follows: TGTGCCACAGGGAAAAACACCGGGGAGCTGTTTTTT.

The V and J genes are TRBV29-1 and TRBJ1-2, with a weak D call TRBD1 (6 bases). The CDR3 runs 14 residues. Germline loops: CDR1 SQVTM, CDR2 ANQGSEA. With 6 bases removed from V and 7 bases from J, the gap between germline ends came to 21 bases. The CDR3 sequence: CSVGAPGSGSGYTF. The CDR3 coding sequence is TGCAGCGTGGGGGCCCCAGGGTCGGGTAGTGGCTACACCTTC.

The chain recombines TRBV19 with TRBJ2-3; TRBD1 or TRBD2 may be the D gene (5 bases each). Trimming left V 7 bases short and J 5 bases short, with 22 bases between. The CDR3 runs 16 residues. Per germline, CDR1 LNHDA and CDR2 SQIVND (reference sequence). The CDR3 spells CASTLGPWTPRDTQYF. Written as DNA, the CDR3 is TGTGCCAGTACCCTGGGACCTTGGACCCCCAGAGATACGCAGTATTTT.

The chain is built from TRBV4-1 and TRBJ2-7; 9 bases agree with TRBD1. Germline V lookup: CDR1 MGHRA, CDR2 YSYEKL. The CDR3 has 15 residues. Germline trimming cut 3 bases from V and 4 bases from J; bases unmatched to any gene: 7. CDR3 loop: CASSHLGQGRYEQYF. The CDR3 DNA is TGCGCCAGCAGCCACCTGGGACAGGGAAGGTACGAGCAGTACTTC.

The gene calls are TRBV9 and TRBJ2-2, with 9 bases identical to TRBD1. Trimming removed 3 bases from V and 6 bases from J; junction bases left unmatched: 6. This CDR3 is 15 amino acids long. CDR1 SGDLS and CDR2 YYNGEE come from the germline V gene. This CDR3 is CASSANRGQAGELFF. The CDR3 DNA sequence: TGTGCCAGCAGCGCGAACAGGGGGCAGGCCGGGGAGCTGTTTTTT.

This chain joins TRBV7-9 and TRBJ1-1; TRBD1 aligns across 8 bases. Germline V gives CDR1 SEHNR, CDR2 FQNEAQ (reference sequence). Trimming removed 4 bases from V and 3 bases from J; junction bases left unmatched: 4. This CDR3 is 14 amino acids long. CDR3 residues: CASSYQGADTEAFF. In nucleotides, the CDR3 is TGTGCCAGCAGCTACCAGGGGGCTGACACTGAAGCTTTCTTT.

This clone came up once. The chain couples TRBV10-2 to TRBJ1-1, with D hard to call. V was clipped by 6 bases and J by 0 bases, with 11 bases between them. Germline V gene lookup returns CDR1 WSHSY and CDR2 SAAADI. The CDR3 loop spans 14 amino acids. The CDR3 DNA is TGCGCCAGCAGACACGTGGCACTGAACACTGAAGCTTTCTTT. Translated: CASRHVALNTEAFF.

The chain employs TRBV7-8 and TRBJ1-1; 8 bases are a match to TRBD1. Unmatched junction bases numbered 11, after V lost 6 bases and J lost 5 bases. The length of the CDR3 is 15 residues. The germline V gene encodes CDR1 SGHVS and CDR2 FQNEAQ. CDR3 DNA: TGTGCCAGCAGACTGGGGAGACAGGGGAGGACTGAAGCTTTCTTT. It is translated as CASRLGRQGRTEAFF.

The V gene is TRBV7-6, the J gene TRBJ1-1, with 7 bases matching TRBD1. There are 14 residues in the CDR3. The V gene's germline CDR1 is SGHVS and CDR2 FNYEAQ. V lost 5 bases to trimming and J lost 4 bases; unmatched junction nucleotides: 7. The CDR3 DNA follows: TGTGCCAGCAGCCCACAGACAGGGAGCACTGAAGCTTTCTTT. Its translation is CASSPQTGSTEAFF.

The V gene is TRBV29-1, the J gene TRBJ2-7; 8 nucleotides agree with TRBD1. J gave up 4 bases and V 4 bases, and 12 bases lay outside the gene matches. The CDR3 length is 15 residues. The germline V gene encodes CDR1 SQVTM and CDR2 ANQGSEA. This CDR3 is CSVGLTGQVSYEQYF. The CDR3 bases are TGCAGCGTTGGCCTTACGGGACAGGTATCTTACGAGCAGTACTTC.

The chain carries TRBV3-1 (or the pseudogene TRBV3-2) and TRBJ2-5; possible D gene TRBD2, 5 bases. V lost 0 bases to trimming and J lost 5 bases, with 16 bases between them. Germline lookup yields CDR1 LGHDT and CDR2 YNNKEL (reference sequence). The length of the CDR3 is 16 residues. The CDR3 coding sequence is TGTGCCAGCAGCCAAGAGCCTTATGAGGGTAGGGAGACCCAGTACTTC. Encoded protein: CASSQEPYEGRETQYF.

This clone was detected only once. V and J are TRBV9 and TRBJ1-5; D unresolved. Looked up from germline, CDR1 is SGDLS and CDR2 is YYNGEE. This CDR3 is 14 amino acids long. Trimming stripped 4 bases from V and 1 base from J, with 9 bases between. CDR3 nucleotide sequence: TGTGCCAGCAGCCCACCGGGGAGCAATCAGCCCCAGCATTTT. This encodes CASSPPGSNQPQHF.

The V and J genes are TRBV12-3 or TRBV12-4 and TRBJ1-2; D perhaps matches TRBD1 (6 bases). Trimming took 7 bases from V and 5 from J, leaving 14 bases between them. The CDR3 runs 13 residues. In DNA, the CDR3 is TGTGCCAGCACCACGACAGGTTTTTATGGCTACACCTTC. It is translated as CASTTTGFYGYTF.

The chain has TRBV6-6 and TRBJ2-3; D unclear. Trimming shortened V by 4 bases and J by 3 bases, and 11 bases separated the two germline ends. This CDR3 comprises 14 residues. Germline values: CDR1 MNHNY, CDR2 SVGAGI (reference sequence). The CDR3 loop reads CASSFLPYTDTQYF. CDR3 nucleotides: TGTGCCAGCAGTTTTCTCCCTTATACAGATACGCAGTATTTT.

This chain uses TRBV7-2 with TRBJ1-1, with D possibly TRBD1 on 5 matching bases. This CDR3 region has 16 residues. Germline V lookup: CDR1 SGHTA, CDR2 FQGNSA. The germline V and J ends were trimmed by 1 base and 11 bases, with 23 bases remaining between them. CDR3 sequence reads: CASSLGRPGTGVGAFF. CDR3 coding DNA: TGTGCCAGCAGCTTAGGGCGCCCCGGGACCGGGGTAGGCGCTTTCTTT. The full variable domain, completed using reference TRBV7-2 and TRBJ1-1, is GAGVSQSPSNKVTEKGKDVELRCDPISGHTALYWYRQSLGQGLEFLIYFQGNSAPDKSGLPSDRFSAERTGGSVSTLTIQRTQQEDSAVYLCASSLGRPGTGVGAFFGQGTRLTVV.

V is TRBV25-1 and J is TRBJ2-2, with 13 bases lining up with TRBD2. Trimming at V came to 5 bases and at J to 3 bases, leaving 9 bases not matched to a gene. Germline lookup yields CDR1 MGHDK and CDR2 SYGVNS. CDR3 length: 18 amino acids. In DNA, the CDR3 is TGTGCCAGCAGTTTCCGTGGACTAGCGGGAGAGGACACCGGGGAGCTGTTTTTT. Translation: CASSFRGLAGEDTGELFF.

The chain employs TRBV7-8 and TRBJ2-5, with 7 bases aligning to TRBD2. This CDR3 is built from 16 residues. CDR1 is SGHVS, CDR2 FQNEAQ, per germline. V gave up 5 bases and J gave up 2 bases; unmatched junction bases: 11. The chain's CDR3 is CASSRKVGLQQETQYF. The CDR3 DNA reads as TGTGCCAGCAGCAGAAAAGTGGGACTACAGCAAGAGACCCAGTACTTC.

The chain combines TRBV30 with TRBJ1-5; tentatively, D is TRBD1 (6 bases). Trimming removed 2 bases at V and 11 bases at J, with 10 bases between. The CDR3 totals 11 residues. The germline gives CDR1 GTSNPN, CDR2 SVGIG (reference sequence). DNA of the CDR3: TGTGCCTGGAGTACAGGGTATTCCCAGCATTTT. Protein sequence: CAWSTGYSQHF. Full variable domain (rest looked up from reference TRBV30 and TRBJ1-5): SQTIHQWPATLVQPVGSPLSLECTVEGTSNPNLYWYRQAAGRGLQLLFYSVGIGQISSEVPQNLSASRPQDRQFILSSKKLLLSDSGFYLCAWSTGYSQHFGDGTRLSIL.

The count of this clone is one. The chain combines TRBV19 with TRBJ1-1; TRBD1 might be the D (5 bases). The CDR3 runs 13 residues. The germline gives CDR1 LNHDA, CDR2 SQIVND (reference sequence). The V end lost 6 bases, the J end lost 1 base, and 9 bases lay between the germline ends. The CDR3 is CASSWGSNTEAFF. In DNA, the CDR3 is TGTGCCAGTAGCTGGGGCTCGAACACTGAAGCTTTCTTT.

The chain carries TRBV9 and TRBJ1-2, with 12 bases fitting TRBD1. Trimming at V came to 4 bases and at J to 6 bases, leaving 7 bases not matched to a gene. The CDR3 loop spans 15 amino acids. CDR1 and CDR2 from the germline V gene are SGDLS and YYNGEE. CDR3 DNA sequence: TGTGCCAGCAGCCCATGGGACAGGGGGCCGGATGGCTACACCTTC. Translated, it gives CASSPWDRGPDGYTF.

The chain recombines TRBV10-3 with TRBJ1-5, with a possible D match to TRBD1 (5 bases). In germline, CDR1 is ENHRY, CDR2 SYGVKD. The CDR3 runs to 13 residues. With 6 bases removed from V and 7 bases from J, the gap between germline ends came to 13 bases. CDR3: CAISDSHGQPQHF. CDR3 DNA: TGTGCCATCAGCGACAGCCATGGGCAGCCCCAGCATTTT.

The genes are TRBV19 and TRBJ2-1, with 7 bases fitting TRBD2. The CDR3 consists of 14 residues. The V gene's germline CDR1 is LNHDA and CDR2 SQIVND (reference sequence). Trimming cost V 1 base and J 8 bases; bases outside gene matches: 5. The CDR3: CASSIAGGVDEQFF. CDR3 coding DNA: TGTGCCAGTAGTATAGCGGGAGGTGTGGATGAGCAGTTCTTC. Complete variable domain (other parts from reference TRBV19 and TRBJ2-1): DGGITQSPKYLFRKEGQNVTLSCEQNLNHDAMYWYRQDPGQGLRLIYYSQIVNDFQKGDIAEGYSVSREKKESFPLTVTSAQKNPTAFYLCASSIAGGVDEQFFGPGTRLTVL.